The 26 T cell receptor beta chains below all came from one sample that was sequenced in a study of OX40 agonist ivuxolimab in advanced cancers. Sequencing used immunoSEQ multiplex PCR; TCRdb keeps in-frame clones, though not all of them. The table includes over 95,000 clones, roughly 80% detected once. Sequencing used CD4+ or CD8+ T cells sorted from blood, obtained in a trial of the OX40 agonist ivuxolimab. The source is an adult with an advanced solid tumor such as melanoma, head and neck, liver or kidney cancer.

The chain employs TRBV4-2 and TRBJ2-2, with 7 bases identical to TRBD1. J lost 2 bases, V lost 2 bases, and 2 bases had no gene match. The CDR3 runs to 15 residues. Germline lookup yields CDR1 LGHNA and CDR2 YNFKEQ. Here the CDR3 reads CASSQYRGNTGELFF. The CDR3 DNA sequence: TGTGCCAGCAGCCAATACAGGGGCAACACCGGGGAGCTGTTTTTT.

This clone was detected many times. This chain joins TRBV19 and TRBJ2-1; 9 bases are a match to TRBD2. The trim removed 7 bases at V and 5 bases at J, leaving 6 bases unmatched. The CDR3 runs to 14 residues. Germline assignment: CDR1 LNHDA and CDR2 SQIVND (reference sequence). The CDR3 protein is CASTPSGGHNEQFF. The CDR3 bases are TGTGCCAGTACCCCGAGCGGGGGGCACAATGAGCAGTTCTTC.

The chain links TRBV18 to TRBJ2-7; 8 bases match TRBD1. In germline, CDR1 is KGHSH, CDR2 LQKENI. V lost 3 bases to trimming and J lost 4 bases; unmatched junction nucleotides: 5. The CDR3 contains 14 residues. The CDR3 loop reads CASSPDRTGYEQYF. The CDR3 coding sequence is TGTGCCAGCTCACCCGATAGGACAGGGTACGAGCAGTACTTC.

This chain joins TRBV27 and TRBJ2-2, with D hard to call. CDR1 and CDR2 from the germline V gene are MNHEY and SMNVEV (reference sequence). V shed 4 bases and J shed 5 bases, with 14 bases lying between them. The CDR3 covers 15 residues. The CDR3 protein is CASSSSHALTGELFF. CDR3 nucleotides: TGTGCCAGCAGTTCATCACATGCTCTGACCGGGGAGCTGTTTTTT.

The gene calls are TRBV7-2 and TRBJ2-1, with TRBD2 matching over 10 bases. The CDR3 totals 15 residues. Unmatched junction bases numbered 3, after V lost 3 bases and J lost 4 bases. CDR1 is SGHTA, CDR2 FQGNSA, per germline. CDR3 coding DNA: TGTGCCAGCAGCTTCCAAGCGGGAGGGTACAATGAGCAGTTCTTC. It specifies CASSFQAGGYNEQFF. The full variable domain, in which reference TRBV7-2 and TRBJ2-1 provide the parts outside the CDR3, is GAGVSQSPSNKVTEKGKDVELRCDPISGHTALYWYRQSLGQGLEFLIYFQGNSAPDKSGLPSDRFSAERTGGSVSTLTIQRTQQEDSAVYLCASSFQAGGYNEQFFGPGTRLTVL.

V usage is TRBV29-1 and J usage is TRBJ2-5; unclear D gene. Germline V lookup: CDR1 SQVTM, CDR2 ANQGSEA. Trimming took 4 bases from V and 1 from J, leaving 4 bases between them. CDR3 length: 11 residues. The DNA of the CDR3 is TGCAGCGTTGGCCCCCAAGAGACCCAGTACTTC. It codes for CSVGPQETQYF.

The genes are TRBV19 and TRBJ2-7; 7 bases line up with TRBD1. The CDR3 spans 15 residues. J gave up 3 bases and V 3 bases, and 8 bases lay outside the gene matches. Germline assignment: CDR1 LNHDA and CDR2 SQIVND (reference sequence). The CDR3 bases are TGTGCCAGTAGTATCGCAGCGAGGGGGCTCTACGAGCAGTACTTC. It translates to CASSIAARGLYEQYF.

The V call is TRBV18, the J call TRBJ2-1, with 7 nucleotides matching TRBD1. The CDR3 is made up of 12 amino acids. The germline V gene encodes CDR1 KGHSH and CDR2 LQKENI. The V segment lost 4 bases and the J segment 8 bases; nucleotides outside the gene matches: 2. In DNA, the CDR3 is TGTGCCAGCTCACTCAGGGGGTATGAGCAGTTCTTC. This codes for CASSLRGYEQFF.

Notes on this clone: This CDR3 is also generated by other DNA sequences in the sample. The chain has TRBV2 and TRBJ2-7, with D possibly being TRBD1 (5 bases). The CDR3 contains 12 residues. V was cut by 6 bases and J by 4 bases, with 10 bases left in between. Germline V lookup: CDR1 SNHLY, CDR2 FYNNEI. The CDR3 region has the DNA TGTGCCAGCAGCGGAGACAGTTACGAGCAGTACTTC. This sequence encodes CASSGDSYEQYF.

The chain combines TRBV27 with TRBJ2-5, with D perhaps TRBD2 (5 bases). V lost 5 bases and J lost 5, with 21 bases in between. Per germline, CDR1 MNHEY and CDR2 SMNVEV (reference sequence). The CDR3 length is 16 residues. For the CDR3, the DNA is TGTGCCAGCAGTCCCTCTGGGTCCCTAGCTCGGGAGACCCAGTACTTC. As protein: CASSPSGSLARETQYF.

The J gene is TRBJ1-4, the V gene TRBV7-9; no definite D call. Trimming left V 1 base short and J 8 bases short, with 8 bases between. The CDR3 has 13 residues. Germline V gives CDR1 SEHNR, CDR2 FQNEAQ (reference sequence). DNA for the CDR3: TGTGCCAGCAGCTTAGTCGGGAGGGAAAAACTGTTTTTT. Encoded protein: CASSLVGREKLFF.

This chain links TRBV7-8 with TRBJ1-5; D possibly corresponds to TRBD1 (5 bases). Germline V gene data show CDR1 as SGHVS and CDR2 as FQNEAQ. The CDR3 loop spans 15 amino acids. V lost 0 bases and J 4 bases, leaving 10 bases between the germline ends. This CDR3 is CASSLALGGNQPQHF. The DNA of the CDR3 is TGTGCCAGCAGCTTAGCCCTGGGGGGGAATCAGCCCCAGCATTTT.

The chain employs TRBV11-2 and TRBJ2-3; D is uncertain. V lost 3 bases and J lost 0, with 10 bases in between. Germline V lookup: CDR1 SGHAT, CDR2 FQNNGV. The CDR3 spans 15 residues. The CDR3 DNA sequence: TGTGCCAGCAGCTTGGGCGGAGCTAGCACAGATACGCAGTATTTT. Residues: CASSLGGASTDTQYF.

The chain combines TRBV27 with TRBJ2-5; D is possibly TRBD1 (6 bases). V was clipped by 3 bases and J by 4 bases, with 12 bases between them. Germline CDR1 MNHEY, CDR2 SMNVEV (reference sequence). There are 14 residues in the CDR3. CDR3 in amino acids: CASSFQGRLETQYF. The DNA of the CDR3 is TGTGCCAGCAGTTTCCAGGGGCGCCTAGAGACCCAGTACTTC.

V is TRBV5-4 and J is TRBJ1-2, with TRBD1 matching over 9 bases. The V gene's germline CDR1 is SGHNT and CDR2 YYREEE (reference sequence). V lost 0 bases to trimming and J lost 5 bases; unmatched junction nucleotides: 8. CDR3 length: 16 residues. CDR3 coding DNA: TGTGCCAGCAGCTTGGCCGCCGACAGGGGGTTTTATGGCTACACCTTC. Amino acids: CASSLAADRGFYGYTF.

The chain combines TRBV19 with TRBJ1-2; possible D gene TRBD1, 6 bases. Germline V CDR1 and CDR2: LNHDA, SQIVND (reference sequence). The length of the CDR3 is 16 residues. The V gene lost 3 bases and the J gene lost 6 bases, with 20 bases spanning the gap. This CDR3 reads CASSILNRAQADGYTF. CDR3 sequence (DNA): TGTGCCAGTAGTATCCTGAACAGGGCCCAGGCTGATGGCTACACCTTC. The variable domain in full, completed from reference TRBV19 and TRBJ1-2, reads DGGITQSPKYLFRKEGQNVTLSCEQNLNHDAMYWYRQDPGQGLRLIYYSQIVNDFQKGDIAEGYSVSREKKESFPLTVTSAQKNPTAFYLCASSILNRAQADGYTFGSGTRLTVV.

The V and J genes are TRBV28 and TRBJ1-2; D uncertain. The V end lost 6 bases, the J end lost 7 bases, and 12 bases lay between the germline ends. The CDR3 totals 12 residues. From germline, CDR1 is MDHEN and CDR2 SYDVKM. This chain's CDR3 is CASRTNVGGYTF. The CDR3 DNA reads TGTGCCAGCAGAACGAACGTTGGTGGCTACACCTTC.

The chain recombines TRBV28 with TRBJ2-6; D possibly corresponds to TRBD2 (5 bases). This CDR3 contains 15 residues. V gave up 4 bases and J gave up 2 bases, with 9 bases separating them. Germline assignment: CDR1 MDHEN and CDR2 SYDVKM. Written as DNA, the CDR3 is TGTGCCAGCAGTTCCCAGAGGGCTGGGGCCAACGTCCTGACTTTC. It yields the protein CASSSQRAGANVLTF.

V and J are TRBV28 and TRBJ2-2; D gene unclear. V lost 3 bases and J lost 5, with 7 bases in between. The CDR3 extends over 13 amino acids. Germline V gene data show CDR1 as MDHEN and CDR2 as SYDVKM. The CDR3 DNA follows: TGTGCCAGCAGTTTGGGGTTAACCGGGGAGCTGTTTTTT. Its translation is CASSLGLTGELFF.

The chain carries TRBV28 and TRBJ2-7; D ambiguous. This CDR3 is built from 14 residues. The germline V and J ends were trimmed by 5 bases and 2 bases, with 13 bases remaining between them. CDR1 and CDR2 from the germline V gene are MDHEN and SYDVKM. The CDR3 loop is CASSPGQSTYEQYF. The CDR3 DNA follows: TGTGCCAGCAGTCCTGGTCAGTCGACCTACGAGCAGTACTTC.

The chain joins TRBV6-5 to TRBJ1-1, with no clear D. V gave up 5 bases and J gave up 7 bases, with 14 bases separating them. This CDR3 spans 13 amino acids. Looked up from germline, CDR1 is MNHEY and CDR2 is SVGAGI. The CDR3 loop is CASSGTPQVEAFF. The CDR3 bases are TGTGCCAGCAGTGGTACCCCCCAAGTTGAAGCTTTCTTT.

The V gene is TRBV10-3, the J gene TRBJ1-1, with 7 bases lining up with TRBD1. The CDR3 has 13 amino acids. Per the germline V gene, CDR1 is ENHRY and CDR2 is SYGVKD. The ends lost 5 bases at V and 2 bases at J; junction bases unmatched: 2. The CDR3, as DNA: TGTGCCATCAGTAGACAGGGTAACACTGAAGCTTTCTTT. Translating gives CAISRQGNTEAFF.

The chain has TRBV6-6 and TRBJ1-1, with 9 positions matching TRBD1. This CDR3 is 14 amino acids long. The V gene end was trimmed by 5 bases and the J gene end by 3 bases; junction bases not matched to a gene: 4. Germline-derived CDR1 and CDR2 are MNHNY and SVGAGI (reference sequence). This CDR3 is CASSTGTGYTEAFF. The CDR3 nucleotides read TGTGCCAGCAGTACCGGGACAGGGTACACTGAAGCTTTCTTT.

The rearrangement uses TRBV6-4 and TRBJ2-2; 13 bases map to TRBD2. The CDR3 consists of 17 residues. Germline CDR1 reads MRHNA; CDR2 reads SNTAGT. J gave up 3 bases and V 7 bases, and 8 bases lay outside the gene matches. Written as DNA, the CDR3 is TGTGCCAGCATTCTTAAGGGACTAGCGGGACACACCGGGGAGCTGTTTTTT. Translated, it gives CASILKGLAGHTGELFF.

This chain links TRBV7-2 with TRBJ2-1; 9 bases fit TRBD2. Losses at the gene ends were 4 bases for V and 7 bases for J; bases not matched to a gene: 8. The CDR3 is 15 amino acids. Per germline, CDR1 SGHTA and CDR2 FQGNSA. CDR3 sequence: CASSSTSGSSNEQFF. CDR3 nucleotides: TGTGCCAGCAGCTCGACTAGCGGATCTTCGAATGAGCAGTTCTTC.

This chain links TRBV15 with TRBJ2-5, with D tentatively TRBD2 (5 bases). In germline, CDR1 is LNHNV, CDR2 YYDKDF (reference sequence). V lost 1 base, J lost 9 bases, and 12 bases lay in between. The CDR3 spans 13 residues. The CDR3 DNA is TGTGCCACCAGCAGAGGCTTTGGGGAGTCCCAGTACTTC. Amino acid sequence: CATSRGFGESQYF.